This T cell receptor beta chain stems from a study of CD8 T cells in Susac syndrome. Study outcomes and limitations: An acknowledgment was made by the study that its TCR sequencing and HLA analysis involved relatively few individuals.

Matched for age and sex, the controls were healthy donors. TEMRA cells were FACS-enriched, while CD8+ and CD4+ T cells were negatively isolated. For this clonotype: The antigen is unknown.

RNA, at about 0.45 to 1 ug, was reverse transcribed with random hexamers. Coverage of TCR beta CDR3 amplification by immunoSEQ multiplex PCR extended to 54 Vbeta and 13 Jbeta. TCRdb re-called the immunoSEQ multiplex PCR reads with MiXCR, one entry per CDR3 protein. The table includes about 120,000 distinct CDR3 sequences, about 93% detected once. The sequence was collected from a human donor in good health. The sequenced sample was CD4+ T cells from PBMCs.

CDR3: CASSPPGDIDTQYF. The CDR3 DNA sequence: TGTGCCAGCTCACCACCAGGGGATATAGATACGCAGTATTTT. This rearrangement joins TRBV18 to TRBJ2-3, with a weak D call TRBD1 (5 bases). The germline gives CDR1 KGHSH, CDR2 LQKENI. This CDR3 has 14 residues. Trimming cost V 0 bases and J 5 bases, with 9 bases left between them.